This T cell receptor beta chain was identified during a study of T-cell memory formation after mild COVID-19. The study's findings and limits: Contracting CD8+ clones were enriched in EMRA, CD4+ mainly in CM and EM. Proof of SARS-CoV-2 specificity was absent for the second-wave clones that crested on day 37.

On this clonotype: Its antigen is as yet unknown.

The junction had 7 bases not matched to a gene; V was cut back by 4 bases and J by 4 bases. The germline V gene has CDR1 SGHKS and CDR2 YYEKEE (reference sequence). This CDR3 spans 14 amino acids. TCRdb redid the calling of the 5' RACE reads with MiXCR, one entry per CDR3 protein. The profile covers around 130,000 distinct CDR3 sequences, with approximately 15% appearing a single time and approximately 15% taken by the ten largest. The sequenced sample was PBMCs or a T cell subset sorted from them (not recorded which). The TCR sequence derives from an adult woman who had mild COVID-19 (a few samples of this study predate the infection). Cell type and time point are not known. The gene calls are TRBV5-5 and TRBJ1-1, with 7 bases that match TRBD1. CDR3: CASSPSTGPTEAFF. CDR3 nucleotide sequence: TGTGCCAGCAGCCCATCGACAGGGCCCACTGAAGCTTTCTTT.